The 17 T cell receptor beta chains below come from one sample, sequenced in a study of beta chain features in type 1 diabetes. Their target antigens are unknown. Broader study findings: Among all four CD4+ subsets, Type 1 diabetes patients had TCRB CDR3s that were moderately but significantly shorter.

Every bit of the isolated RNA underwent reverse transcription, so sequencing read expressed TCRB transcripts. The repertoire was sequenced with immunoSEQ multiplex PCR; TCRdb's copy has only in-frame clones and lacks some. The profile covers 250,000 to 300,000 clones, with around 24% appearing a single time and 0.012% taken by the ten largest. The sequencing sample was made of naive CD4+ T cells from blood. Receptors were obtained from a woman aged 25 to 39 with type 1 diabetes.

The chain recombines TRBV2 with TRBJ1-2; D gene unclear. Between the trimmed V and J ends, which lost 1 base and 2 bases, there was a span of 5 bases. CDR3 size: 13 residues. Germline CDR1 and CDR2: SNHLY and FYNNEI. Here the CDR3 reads CASSEVQNYGYTF. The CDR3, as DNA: TGTGCCAGCAGTGAAGTACAGAACTATGGCTACACCTTC.

CDR3 coding DNA: TGTGCCAGCAGCTCGGACAGGGGGCGCAGGGAGACCCAGTACTTC. Protein sequence: CASSSDRGRRETQYF. The gene calls are TRBV5-6 and TRBJ2-5; TRBD1 agrees at 11 bases. The CDR3 runs to 15 residues. J gave up 5 bases and V 3 bases, and 6 bases lay outside the gene matches. Per germline, CDR1 SGHDT and CDR2 YYEEEE.

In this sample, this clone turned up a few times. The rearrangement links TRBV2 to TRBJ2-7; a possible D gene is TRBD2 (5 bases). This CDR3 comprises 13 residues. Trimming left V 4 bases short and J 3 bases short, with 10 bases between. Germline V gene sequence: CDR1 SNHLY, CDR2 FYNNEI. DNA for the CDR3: TGTGCCAGCAGTGTGGTCGAGGGCTACGAGCAGTACTTC. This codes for CASSVVEGYEQYF.

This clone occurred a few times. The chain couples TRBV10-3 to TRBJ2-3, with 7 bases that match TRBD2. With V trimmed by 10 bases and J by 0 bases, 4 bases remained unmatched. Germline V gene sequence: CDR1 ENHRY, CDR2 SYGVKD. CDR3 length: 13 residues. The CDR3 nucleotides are TGTGCCAGAGCGGGGTCTAGCACAGATACGCAGTATTTT. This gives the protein CARAGSSTDTQYF.

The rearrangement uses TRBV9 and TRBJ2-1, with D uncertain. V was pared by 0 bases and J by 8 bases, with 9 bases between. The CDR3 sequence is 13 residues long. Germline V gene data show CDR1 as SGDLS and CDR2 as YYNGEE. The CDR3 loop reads CASSVGGFDEQFF. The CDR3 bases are TGTGCCAGCAGCGTAGGAGGATTCGATGAGCAGTTCTTC.

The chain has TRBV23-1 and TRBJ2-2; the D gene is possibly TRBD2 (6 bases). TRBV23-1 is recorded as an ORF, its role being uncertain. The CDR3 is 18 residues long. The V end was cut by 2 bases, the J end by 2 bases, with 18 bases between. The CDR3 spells CASSQGLIAAHNTGELFF. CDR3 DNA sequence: TGCGCCAGCAGTCAAGGGTTGATAGCGGCACATAACACCGGGGAGCTGTTTTTT.

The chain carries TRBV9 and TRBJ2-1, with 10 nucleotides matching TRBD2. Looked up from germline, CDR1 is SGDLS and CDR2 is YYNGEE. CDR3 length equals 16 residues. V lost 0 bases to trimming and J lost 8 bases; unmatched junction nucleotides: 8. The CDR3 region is CASSVADLAGVYEQFF. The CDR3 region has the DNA TGTGCCAGCAGCGTAGCTGATCTAGCGGGAGTGTATGAGCAGTTCTTC.

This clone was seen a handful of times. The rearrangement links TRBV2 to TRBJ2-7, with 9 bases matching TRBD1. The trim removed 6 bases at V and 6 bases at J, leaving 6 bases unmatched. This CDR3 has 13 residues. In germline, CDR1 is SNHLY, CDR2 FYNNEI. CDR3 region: CASRPGTGSEQYF. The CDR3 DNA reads TGTGCCAGCAGGCCCGGGACAGGGAGCGAGCAGTACTTC.

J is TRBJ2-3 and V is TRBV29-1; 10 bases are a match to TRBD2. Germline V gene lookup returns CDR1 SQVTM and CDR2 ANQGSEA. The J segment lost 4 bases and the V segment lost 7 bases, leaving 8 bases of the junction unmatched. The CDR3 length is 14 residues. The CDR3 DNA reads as TGCAGCGGGAGGCTAGCGGGAGTTGCAGATACGCAGTATTTT. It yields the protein CSGRLAGVADTQYF.

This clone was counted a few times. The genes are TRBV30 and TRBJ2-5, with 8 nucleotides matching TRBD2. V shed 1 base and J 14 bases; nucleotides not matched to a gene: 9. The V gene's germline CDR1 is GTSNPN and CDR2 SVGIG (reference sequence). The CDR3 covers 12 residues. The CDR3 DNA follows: TGTGCCTGGAGTGAGTTAGCGGGGTCCATTTACTTC. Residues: CAWSELAGSIYF.

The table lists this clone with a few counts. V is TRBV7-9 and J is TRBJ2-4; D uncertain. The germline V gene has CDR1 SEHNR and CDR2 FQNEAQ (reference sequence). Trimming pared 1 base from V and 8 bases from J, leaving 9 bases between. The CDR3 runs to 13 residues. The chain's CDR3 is CASSLDLEDIQYF. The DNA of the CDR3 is TGTGCCAGCAGCTTAGACCTTGAGGACATTCAGTACTTC. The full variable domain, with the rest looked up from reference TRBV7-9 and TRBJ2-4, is DTGVSQNPRHKITKRGQNVTFRCDPISEHNRLYWYRQTLGQGPEFLTYFQNEAQLEKSRLLSDRFSAERPKGSFSTLEIQRTEQGDSAMYLCASSLDLEDIQYFGAGTRLSVL.

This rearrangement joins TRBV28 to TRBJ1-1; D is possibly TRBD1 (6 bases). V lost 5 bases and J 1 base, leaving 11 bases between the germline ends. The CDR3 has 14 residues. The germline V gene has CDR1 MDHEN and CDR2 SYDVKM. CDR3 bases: TGTGCCAGCAGTCTAGTACAGGGGAACACTGAAGCTTTCTTT. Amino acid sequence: CASSLVQGNTEAFF.

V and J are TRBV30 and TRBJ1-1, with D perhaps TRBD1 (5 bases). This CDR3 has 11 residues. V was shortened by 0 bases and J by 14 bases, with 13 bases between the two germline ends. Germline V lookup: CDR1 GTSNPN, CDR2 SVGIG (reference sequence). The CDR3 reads CAWSVGRFRFF. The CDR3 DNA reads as TGTGCCTGGAGTGTGGGGCGGTTTCGGTTCTTT.

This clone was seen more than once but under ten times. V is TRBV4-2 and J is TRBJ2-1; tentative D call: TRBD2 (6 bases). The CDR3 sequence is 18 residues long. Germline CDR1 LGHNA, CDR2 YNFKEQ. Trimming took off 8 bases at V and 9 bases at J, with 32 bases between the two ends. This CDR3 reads CASSDVGDVRLVSLEQFF. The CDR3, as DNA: TGTGCCAGCTCCGACGTAGGGGACGTAAGACTAGTTTCCCTTGAGCAGTTCTTC.

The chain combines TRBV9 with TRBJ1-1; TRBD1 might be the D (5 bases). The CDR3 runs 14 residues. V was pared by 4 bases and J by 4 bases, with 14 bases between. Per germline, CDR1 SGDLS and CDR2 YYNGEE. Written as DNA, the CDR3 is TGTGCCAGCAGCAGAGACAGAGTGGGCACTGAAGCTTTCTTT. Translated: CASSRDRVGTEAFF.

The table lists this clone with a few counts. CDR3 coding DNA: TGCAGCGTTCGTCGGGTGAGGAACACTGAAGCTTTCTTT. This sequence encodes CSVRRVRNTEAFF. V is TRBV29-1 and J is TRBJ1-1, with D hard to call. The CDR3 is made up of 13 amino acids. Germline CDR1 reads SQVTM; CDR2 reads ANQGSEA. Trimming removed 5 bases at V and 1 base at J, with 11 bases between.

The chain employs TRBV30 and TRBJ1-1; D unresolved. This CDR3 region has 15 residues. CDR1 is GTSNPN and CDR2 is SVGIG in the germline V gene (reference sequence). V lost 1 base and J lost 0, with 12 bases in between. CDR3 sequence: CAWSGKADMNTEAFF. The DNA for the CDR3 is TGTGCCTGGAGTGGAAAGGCAGACATGAACACTGAAGCTTTCTTT.